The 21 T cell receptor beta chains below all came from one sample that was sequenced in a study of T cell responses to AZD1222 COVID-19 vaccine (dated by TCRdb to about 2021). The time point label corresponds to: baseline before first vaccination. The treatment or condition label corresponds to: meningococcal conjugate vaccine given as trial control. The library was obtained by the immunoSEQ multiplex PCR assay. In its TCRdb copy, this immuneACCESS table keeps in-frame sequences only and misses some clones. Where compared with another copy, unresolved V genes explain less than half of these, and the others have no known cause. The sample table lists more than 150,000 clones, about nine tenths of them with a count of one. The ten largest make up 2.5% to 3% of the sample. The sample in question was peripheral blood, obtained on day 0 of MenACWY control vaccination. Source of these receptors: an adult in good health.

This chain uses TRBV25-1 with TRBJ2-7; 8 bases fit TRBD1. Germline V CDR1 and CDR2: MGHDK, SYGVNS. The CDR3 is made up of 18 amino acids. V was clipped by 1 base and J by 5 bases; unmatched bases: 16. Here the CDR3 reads CASSELGDIWTGSNEQYF. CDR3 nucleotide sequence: TGTGCCAGCAGTGAATTGGGAGATATCTGGACAGGGTCGAACGAGCAGTACTTC.

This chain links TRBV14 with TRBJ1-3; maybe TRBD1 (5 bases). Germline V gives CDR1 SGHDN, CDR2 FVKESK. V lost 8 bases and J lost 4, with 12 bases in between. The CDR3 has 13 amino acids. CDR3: CASAPGNGNTIYF. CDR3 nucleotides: TGTGCCAGCGCCCCAGGGAACGGAAACACCATATATTTT.

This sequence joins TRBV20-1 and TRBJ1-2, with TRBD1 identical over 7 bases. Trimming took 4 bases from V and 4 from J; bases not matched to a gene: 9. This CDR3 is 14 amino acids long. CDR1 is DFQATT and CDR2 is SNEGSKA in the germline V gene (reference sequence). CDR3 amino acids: CSATEGGGGYGYTF. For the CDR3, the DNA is TGCAGTGCTACTGAAGGAGGGGGCGGCTATGGCTACACCTTC.

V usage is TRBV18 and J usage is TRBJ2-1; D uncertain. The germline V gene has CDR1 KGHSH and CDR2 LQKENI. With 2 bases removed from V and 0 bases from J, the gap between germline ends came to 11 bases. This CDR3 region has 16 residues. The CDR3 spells CASSPLSKSSYNEQFF. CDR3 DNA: TGTGCCAGCTCACCATTGTCCAAGAGCTCCTACAATGAGCAGTTCTTC.

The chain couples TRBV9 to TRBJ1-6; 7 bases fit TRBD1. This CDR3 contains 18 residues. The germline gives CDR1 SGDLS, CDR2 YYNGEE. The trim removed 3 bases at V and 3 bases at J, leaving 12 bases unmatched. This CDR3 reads CASSARDRDRLYNSPLHF. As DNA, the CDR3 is TGTGCCAGCAGCGCGAGAGACAGGGACAGACTCTATAATTCACCCCTCCACTTT. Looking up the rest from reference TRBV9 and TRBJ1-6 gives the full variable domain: DSGVTQTPKHLITATGQRVTLRCSPRSGDLSVYWYQQSLDQGLQFLIQYYNGEERAKGNILERFSAQQFPDLHSELNLSSLELGDSALYFCASSARDRDRLYNSPLHFGNGTRLTVT.

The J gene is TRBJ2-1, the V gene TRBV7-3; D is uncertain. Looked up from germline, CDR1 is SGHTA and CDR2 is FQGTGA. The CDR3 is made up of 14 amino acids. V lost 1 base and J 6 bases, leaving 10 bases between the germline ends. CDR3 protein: CASSLSQASNEQFF. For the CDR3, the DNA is TGTGCCAGCAGCTTAAGTCAGGCGTCCAATGAGCAGTTCTTC.

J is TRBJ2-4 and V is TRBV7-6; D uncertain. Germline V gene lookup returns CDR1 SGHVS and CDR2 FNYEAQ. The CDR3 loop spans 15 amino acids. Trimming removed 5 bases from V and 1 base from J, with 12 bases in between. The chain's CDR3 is CASSPIQSAKNIQYF. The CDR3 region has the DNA TGTGCCAGCAGCCCCATTCAGTCCGCCAAAAACATTCAGTACTTC.

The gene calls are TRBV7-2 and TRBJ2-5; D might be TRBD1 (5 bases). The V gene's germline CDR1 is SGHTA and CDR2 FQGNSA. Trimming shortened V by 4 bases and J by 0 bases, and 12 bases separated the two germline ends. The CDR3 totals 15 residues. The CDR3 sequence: CASSYPQGYQETQYF. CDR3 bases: TGTGCCAGCAGCTACCCCCAGGGCTACCAAGAGACCCAGTACTTC.

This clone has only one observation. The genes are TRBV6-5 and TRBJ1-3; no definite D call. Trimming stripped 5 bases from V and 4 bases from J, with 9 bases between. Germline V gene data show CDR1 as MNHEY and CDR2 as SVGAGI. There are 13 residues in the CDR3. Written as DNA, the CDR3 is TGTGCCAGCAGTACACCCAGGGGAAACACCATATATTTT. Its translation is CASSTPRGNTIYF.

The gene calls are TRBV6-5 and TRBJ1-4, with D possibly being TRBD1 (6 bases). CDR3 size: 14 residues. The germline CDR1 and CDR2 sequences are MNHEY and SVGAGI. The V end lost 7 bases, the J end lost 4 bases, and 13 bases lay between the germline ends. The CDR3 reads CASKRTAVNEKLFF. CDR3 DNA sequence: TGTGCCAGCAAAAGGACAGCAGTTAATGAAAAACTGTTTTTT.

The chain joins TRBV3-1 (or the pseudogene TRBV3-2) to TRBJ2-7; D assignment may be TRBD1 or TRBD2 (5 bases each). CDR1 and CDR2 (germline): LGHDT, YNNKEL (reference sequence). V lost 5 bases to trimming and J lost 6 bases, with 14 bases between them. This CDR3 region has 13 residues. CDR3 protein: CASSGGDSSEQYF. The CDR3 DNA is TGTGCCAGCAGCGGAGGAGACAGCTCCGAGCAGTACTTC.

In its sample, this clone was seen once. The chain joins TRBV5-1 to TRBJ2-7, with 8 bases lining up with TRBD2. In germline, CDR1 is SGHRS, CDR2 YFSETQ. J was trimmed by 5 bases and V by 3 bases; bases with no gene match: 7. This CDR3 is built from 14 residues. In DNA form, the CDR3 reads TGCGCCAGCAGCTCTGCCGGGGGGGCCAACGAGCAGTACTTC. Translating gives CASSSAGGANEQYF.

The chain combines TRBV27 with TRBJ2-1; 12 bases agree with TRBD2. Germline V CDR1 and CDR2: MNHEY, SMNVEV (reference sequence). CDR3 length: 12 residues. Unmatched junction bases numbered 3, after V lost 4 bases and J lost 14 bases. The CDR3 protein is CASSSSGRAKFF. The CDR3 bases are TGTGCCAGCAGTTCTAGCGGGAGGGCCAAGTTCTTC.

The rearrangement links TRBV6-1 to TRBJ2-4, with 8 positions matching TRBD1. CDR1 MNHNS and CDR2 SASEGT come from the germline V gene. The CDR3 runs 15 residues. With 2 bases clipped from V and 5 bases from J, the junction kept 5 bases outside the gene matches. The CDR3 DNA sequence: TGTGCCAGCAGTGAATTAACAGGGGGGCAAAACATTCAGTACTTC. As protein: CASSELTGGQNIQYF.

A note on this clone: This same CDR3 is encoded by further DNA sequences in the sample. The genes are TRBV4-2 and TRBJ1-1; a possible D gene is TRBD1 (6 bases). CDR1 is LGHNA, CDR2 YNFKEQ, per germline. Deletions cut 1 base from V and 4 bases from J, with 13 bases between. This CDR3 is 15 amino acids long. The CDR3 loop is CASSQGIRGVTEAFF. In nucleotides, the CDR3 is TGTGCCAGCAGCCAAGGGATCAGGGGCGTCACTGAAGCTTTCTTT.

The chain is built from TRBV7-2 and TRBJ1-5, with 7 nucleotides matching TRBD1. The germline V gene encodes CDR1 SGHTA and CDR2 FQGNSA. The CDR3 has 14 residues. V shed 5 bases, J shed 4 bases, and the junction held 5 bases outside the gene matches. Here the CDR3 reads CASSRGQENQPQHF. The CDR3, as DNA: TGTGCCAGCAGCCGTGGACAGGAGAATCAGCCCCAGCATTTT.

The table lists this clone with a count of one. CDR3 in amino acids: CASSEGSLPYEQYF. The CDR3 DNA reads as TGTGCCAGCAGTGAAGGCAGCCTCCCCTACGAGCAGTACTTC. This chain connects TRBV2 to TRBJ2-7, with D unclear. This CDR3 has 14 amino acids. V was pared by 1 base and J by 2 bases, with 9 bases between. Germline CDR1 SNHLY, CDR2 FYNNEI.

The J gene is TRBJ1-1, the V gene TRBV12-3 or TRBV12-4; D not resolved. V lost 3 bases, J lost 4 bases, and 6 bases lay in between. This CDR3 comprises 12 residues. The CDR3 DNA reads TGTGCCAGCAGTTTTGGAGGCACTGAAGCTTTCTTT. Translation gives CASSFGGTEAFF.

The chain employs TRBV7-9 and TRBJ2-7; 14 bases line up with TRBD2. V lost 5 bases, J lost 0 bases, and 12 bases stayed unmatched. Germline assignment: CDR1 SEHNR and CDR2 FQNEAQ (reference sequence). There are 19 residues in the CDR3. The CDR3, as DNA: TGTGCCAGCAGCCATACCGGGACTAGCGGGAGCCAGAGCTCCTACGAGCAGTACTTC. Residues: CASSHTGTSGSQSSYEQYF.

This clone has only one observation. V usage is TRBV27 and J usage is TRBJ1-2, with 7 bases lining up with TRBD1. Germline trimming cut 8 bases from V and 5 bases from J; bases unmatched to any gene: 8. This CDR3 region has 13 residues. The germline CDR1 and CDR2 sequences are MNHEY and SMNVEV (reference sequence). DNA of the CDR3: TGTGCCAGCTCCACAGGGGCGCGGTATGGCTACACCTTC. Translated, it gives CASSTGARYGYTF.

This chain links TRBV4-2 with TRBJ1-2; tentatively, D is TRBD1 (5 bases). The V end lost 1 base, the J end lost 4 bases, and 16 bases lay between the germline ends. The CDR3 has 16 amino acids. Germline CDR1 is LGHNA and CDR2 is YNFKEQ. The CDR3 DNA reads TGTGCCAGCAGCCAAGTAGGAGGGGACCAAGTCTATGGCTACACCTTC. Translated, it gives CASSQVGGDQVYGYTF.